This TCR beta chain was profiled in a study of Ad26.COV2.S vaccination and SARS-CoV-2 variants. Findings of the study overall: Relative to placebo recipients, vaccine recipients exhibited elevated spike-specific TCR breadth.

Documented treatment: roughly 18 received Ad26.COV2.S at low or high dose, single or two shots; about five received placebo; per-sample allocation not given. The study sampled participants on day 63 after the first vaccine or placebo injection. Repertoires were generated with immunoSEQ multiplex PCR, while TCRdb's copy carries only in-frame clones and drops some. The sample carries 200,000 to 250,000 clones, more than 75% recorded once. With regard to this clone: Antigen specificity is unknown.

CDR3 size: 14 residues. Germline CDR1 reads LGHDT; CDR2 reads YNNKEL (reference sequence). Trimming shortened V by 0 bases and J by 7 bases, and 13 bases separated the two germline ends. This specimen consisted of peripheral blood, obtained in a trial of Ad26.COV2.S vaccine versus placebo. V usage is TRBV3-1 (or the pseudogene TRBV3-2) and J usage is TRBJ2-7, with D perhaps TRBD1 or TRBD2 (5 bases each). The TCR comes from a person aged 18 to 59 who received the Ad26.COV2.S COVID-19 vaccine or a placebo. The CDR3 DNA reads TGTGCCAGCAGCCAAGAACTCCGGGGCGGAGAGCAGTACTTC. Amino acids: CASSQELRGGEQYF.